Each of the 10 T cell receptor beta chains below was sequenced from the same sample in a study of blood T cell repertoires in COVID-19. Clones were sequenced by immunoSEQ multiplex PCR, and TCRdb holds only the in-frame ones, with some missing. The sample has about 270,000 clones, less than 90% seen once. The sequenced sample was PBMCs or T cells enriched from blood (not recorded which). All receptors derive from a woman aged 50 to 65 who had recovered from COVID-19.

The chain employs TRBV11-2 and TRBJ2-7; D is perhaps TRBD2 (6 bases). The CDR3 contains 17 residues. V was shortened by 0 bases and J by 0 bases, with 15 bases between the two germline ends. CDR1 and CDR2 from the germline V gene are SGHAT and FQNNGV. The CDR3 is CASSLESGGLSSYEQYF. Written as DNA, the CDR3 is TGTGCCAGCAGCTTAGAGTCTGGGGGGTTAAGCTCCTACGAGCAGTACTTC. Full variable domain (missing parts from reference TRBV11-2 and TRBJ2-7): EAGVAQSPRYKIIEKRQSVAFWCNPISGHATLYWYQQILGQGPKLLIQFQNNGVVDDSQLPKDRFSAERLKGVDSTLKIQPAKLEDSAVYLCASSLESGGLSSYEQYFGPGTRLTVT.

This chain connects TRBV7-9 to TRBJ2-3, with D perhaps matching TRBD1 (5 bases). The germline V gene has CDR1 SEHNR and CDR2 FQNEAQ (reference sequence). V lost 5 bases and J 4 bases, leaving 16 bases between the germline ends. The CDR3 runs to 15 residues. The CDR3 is CASSPSRGGADTQYF. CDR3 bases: TGTGCCAGCAGCCCATCTAGGGGTGGGGCAGATACGCAGTATTTT.

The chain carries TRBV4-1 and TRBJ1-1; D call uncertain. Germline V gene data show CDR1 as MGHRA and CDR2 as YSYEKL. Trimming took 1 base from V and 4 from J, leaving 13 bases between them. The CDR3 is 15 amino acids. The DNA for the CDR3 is TGCGCCAGCAGCCAAGTTACCAGCCTAGGCACTGAAGCTTTCTTT. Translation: CASSQVTSLGTEAFF.

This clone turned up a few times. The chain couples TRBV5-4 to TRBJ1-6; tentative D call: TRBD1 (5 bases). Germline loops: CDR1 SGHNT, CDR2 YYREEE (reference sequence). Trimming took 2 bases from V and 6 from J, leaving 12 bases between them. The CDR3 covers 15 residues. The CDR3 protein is CASSFREARNSPLHF. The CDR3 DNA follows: TGTGCCAGCAGCTTCAGGGAGGCCCGTAATTCACCCCTCCACTTT.

CDR3 amino acids: CASRTGWRGNQPQHF. CDR3 nucleotide sequence: TGTGCCAGTAGGACAGGGTGGAGGGGCAATCAGCCCCAGCATTTT. The chain links TRBV19 to TRBJ1-5, with 7 bases that match TRBD1. The germline V gene encodes CDR1 LNHDA and CDR2 SQIVND (reference sequence). The CDR3 covers 15 residues. V lost 6 bases and J lost 2; bases outside the gene matches: 7.

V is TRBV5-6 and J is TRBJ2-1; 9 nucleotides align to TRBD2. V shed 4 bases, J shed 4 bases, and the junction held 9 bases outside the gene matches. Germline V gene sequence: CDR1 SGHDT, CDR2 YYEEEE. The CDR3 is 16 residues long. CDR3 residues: CASSVGLAGFYNEQFF. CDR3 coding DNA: TGTGCCAGCAGCGTCGGCCTAGCGGGATTTTACAATGAGCAGTTCTTC.

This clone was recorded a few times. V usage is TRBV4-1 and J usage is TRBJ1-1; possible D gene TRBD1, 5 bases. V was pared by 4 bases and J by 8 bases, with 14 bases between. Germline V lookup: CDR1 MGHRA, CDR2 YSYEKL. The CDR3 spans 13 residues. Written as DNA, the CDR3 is TGCGCCAGCAGCCCCATGGGGCAGGGCGAAGCTTTCTTT. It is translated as CASSPMGQGEAFF.

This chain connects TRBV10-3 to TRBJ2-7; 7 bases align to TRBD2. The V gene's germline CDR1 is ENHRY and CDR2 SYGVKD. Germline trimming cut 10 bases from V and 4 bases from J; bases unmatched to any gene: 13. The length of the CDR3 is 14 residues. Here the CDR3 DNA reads TGTGCCACCCATTGGGGGGGACCCTCTTACGAGCAGTACTTC. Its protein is CATHWGGPSYEQYF.

CDR3 in amino acids: CASSRQGYQDTQYF. The DNA of the CDR3 is TGTGCCAGTAGCCGACAGGGTTATCAAGATACGCAGTATTTT. The chain is built from TRBV27 and TRBJ2-3, with TRBD1 matching 7 bases. V trimming: 9 bases; J trimming: 5 bases; junction bases outside the gene matches: 11. Germline CDR1 MNHEY, CDR2 SMNVEV (reference sequence). The CDR3 is made up of 14 amino acids.

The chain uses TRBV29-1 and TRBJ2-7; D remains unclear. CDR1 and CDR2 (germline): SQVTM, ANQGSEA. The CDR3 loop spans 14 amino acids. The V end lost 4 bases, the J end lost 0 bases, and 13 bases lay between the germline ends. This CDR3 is CSVVRPTDSYEQYF. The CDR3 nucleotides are TGCAGCGTTGTGAGGCCCACTGACTCCTACGAGCAGTACTTC.